This T cell receptor (beta chain) was sequenced during a study of cytomegalovirus exposure and HLA in healthy donors. Study-wide findings and caveats: In a later analysis, productive TCRs from donors in an Asian-associated ancestry cluster reportedly carried fewer N-insertions than the cohort mean.

The sample holds one count of this clone. What it recognizes is unknown. Germline V CDR1 and CDR2: SGDLS, YYNGEE. There are 15 residues in the CDR3. Germline trimming cut 4 bases from V and 7 bases from J; bases unmatched to any gene: 10. Amplification used 60 Vbeta primers and 13 Jbeta primers. The protocol was immunoSEQ multiplex PCR, while the TCRdb copy is restricted to in-frame clones and leaves out a portion. Here the sample spans around 150,000 clones, around 80% being singletons. What was sequenced was PBMCs. This TCR derives from a middle-aged man in good health and CMV-seropositive. The chain joins TRBV9 to TRBJ1-5; 8 bases are a match to TRBD1. Written as DNA, the CDR3 is TGTGCCAGCAGCCTTTACCCAGGGGGCGGGCAGCCCCAGCATTTT. It is translated as CASSLYPGGGQPQHF. The full variable domain, rest sourced from reference TRBV9 and TRBJ1-5, is DSGVTQTPKHLITATGQRVTLRCSPRSGDLSVYWYQQSLDQGLQFLIQYYNGEERAKGNILERFSAQQFPDLHSELNLSSLELGDSALYFCASSLYPGGGQPQHFGDGTRLSIL.